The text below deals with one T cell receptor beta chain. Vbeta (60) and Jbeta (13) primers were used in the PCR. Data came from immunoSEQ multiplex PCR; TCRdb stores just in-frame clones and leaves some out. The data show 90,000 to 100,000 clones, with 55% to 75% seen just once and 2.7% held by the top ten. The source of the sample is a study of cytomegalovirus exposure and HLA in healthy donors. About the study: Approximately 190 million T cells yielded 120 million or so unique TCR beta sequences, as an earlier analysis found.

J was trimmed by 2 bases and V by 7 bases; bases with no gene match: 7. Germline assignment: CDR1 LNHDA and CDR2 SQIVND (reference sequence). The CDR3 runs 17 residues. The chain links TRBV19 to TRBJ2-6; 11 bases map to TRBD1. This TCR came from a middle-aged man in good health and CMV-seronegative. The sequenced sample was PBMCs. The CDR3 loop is CASNRGQGGTGANVLTF. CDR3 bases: TGTGCCAGTAACCGGGGACAGGGGGGGACTGGGGCCAACGTCCTGACTTTC.